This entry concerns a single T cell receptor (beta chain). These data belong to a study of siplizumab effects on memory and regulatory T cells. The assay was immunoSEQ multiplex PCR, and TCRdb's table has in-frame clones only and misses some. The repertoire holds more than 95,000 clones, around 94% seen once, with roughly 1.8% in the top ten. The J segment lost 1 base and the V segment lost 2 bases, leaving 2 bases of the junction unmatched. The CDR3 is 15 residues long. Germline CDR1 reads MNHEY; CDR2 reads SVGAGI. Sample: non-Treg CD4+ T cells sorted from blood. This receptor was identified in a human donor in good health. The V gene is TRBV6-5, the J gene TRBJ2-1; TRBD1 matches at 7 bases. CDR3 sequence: CASSYRGLSYNEQFF. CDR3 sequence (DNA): TGTGCCAGCAGTTACAGGGGGCTGTCCTACAATGAGCAGTTCTTC.